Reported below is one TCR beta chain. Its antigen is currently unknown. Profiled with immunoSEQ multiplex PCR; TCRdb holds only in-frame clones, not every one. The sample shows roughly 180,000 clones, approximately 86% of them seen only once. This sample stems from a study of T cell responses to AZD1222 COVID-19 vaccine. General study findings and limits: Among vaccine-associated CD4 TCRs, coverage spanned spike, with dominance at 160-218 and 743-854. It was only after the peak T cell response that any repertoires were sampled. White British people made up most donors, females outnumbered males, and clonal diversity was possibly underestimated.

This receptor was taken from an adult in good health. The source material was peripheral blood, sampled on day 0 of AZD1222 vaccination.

The DNA of the CDR3 is TGTGCCAGCAGTGAAAAGTCCAGGTACGAGCAGTACTTC. Amino acid sequence: CASSEKSRYEQYF. The rearrangement links TRBV28 to TRBJ2-7; D not certain. Germline loops: CDR1 MDHEN, CDR2 SYDVKM. The CDR3 loop spans 13 amino acids. V dropped 5 bases and J dropped 4 bases, with 12 bases sitting between them.